These 8 T cell receptor beta chains were all obtained from the same sample, sequenced in a study of cytomegalovirus exposure and HLA in healthy donors. PCR used 60 Vbeta primers and 13 Jbeta primers. TCRdb keeps only in-frame clones here, not all; method: immunoSEQ multiplex PCR. The sample has some 110,000 clones, about 80% seen once. The sequenced material came from PBMCs. The source is a man aged 45-65 years in good health and CMV-seropositive.

This clone was detected a few times. The rearrangement uses TRBV5-4 and TRBJ2-5, with a possible D match to TRBD2 (6 bases). Trimming took off 0 bases at V and 4 bases at J, with 13 bases between the two ends. Germline lookup yields CDR1 SGHNT and CDR2 YYREEE (reference sequence). The CDR3 loop spans 15 amino acids. CDR3 region: CASSLADYRGETQYF. CDR3 DNA: TGTGCCAGCAGCTTGGCGGACTACCGGGGAGAGACCCAGTACTTC. Full variable domain (rest looked up from reference TRBV5-4 and TRBJ2-5): ETGVTQSPTHLIKTRGQQVTLRCSSQSGHNTVSWYQQALGQGPQFIFQYYREEENGRGNFPPRFSGLQFPNYSSELNVNALELDDSALYLCASSLADYRGETQYFGPGTRLLVL.

V usage is TRBV11-2 and J usage is TRBJ2-7; 10 bases map to TRBD1. CDR1 is SGHAT, CDR2 FQNNGV, per germline. The J segment lost 5 bases and the V segment lost 1 base, leaving 11 bases of the junction unmatched. The CDR3 is 17 residues long. The CDR3 loop reads CASSLVTGGAGRDEQYF. CDR3 in DNA: TGTGCCAGCAGCTTAGTGACAGGGGGCGCAGGGCGGGACGAGCAGTACTTC.

This clone has just a few counts. The CDR3 loop is CTSSRPLDCRETQYF. The CDR3 DNA follows: TGCACCAGCAGCCGACCTCTGGACTGCCGGGAGACCCAGTACTTC. The chain recombines TRBV1 with TRBJ2-5; TRBD2, the table's D call, lacks a check against the DNA. TRBV1 is a pseudogene. The CDR3 runs to 15 residues.

This clone showed up many times. The gene calls are TRBV5-6 and TRBJ2-7, with 7 bases fitting TRBD2. The CDR3 consists of 15 residues. CDR1 is SGHDT, CDR2 YYEEEE, per germline. The ends lost 4 bases at V and 2 bases at J; junction bases unmatched: 9. CDR3 residues: CASSRAIAGAYEQYF. The CDR3 nucleotides read TGTGCCAGCAGCAGAGCTATCGCGGGGGCCTACGAGCAGTACTTC.

The chain recombines TRBV27 with TRBJ1-1; possibly TRBD1 for D (6 bases). Germline V gives CDR1 MNHEY, CDR2 SMNVEV (reference sequence). Trimming pared 5 bases from V and 1 base from J, leaving 11 bases between. The CDR3 runs to 14 residues. CDR3 protein: CASSGRTANTEAFF. CDR3 coding DNA: TGTGCCAGCAGTGGCCGGACAGCGAACACTGAAGCTTTCTTT.

The chain has TRBV5-4 and TRBJ2-3, with 9 bases aligning to TRBD2. In germline, CDR1 is SGHNT, CDR2 YYREEE (reference sequence). Trimming cost V 0 bases and J 3 bases; bases outside gene matches: 5. CDR3 length: 16 residues. This CDR3 reads CASSLAPSGATDTQYF. The CDR3, as DNA: TGTGCCAGCAGCTTGGCTCCTAGCGGGGCTACAGATACGCAGTATTTT. Variable domain in full (rest from reference TRBV5-4 and TRBJ2-3): ETGVTQSPTHLIKTRGQQVTLRCSSQSGHNTVSWYQQALGQGPQFIFQYYREEENGRGNFPPRFSGLQFPNYSSELNVNALELDDSALYLCASSLAPSGATDTQYFGPGTRLTVL.

In this sample, this clone turned up once. This chain connects TRBV9 to TRBJ2-5, with a weak D call TRBD1 (5 bases). Trimming removed 0 bases at V and 1 base at J, with 7 bases between. The CDR3 loop spans 14 amino acids. Germline lookup yields CDR1 SGDLS and CDR2 YYNGEE. CDR3 nucleotide sequence: TGTGCCAGCAGCGTAGGGCAGGGCCAAGAGACCCAGTACTTC. It translates to CASSVGQGQETQYF.

The chain employs TRBV21-1 and TRBJ1-1. TRBV21-1 is a listed pseudogene. The CDR3 extends over 16 amino acids. The CDR3 reads CASSEREGTGGTEAFF. The CDR3 coding sequence is TGTGCCAGCAGCGAGCGAGAGGGGACTGGAGGAACTGAAGCTTTCTTT.